Each of the 19 T cell receptor beta chains below was sequenced from the same sample in a study of blood T cell repertoires in COVID-19. Some clones are missing from TCRdb's copy, which holds only in-frame ones; the method was immunoSEQ multiplex PCR. The table includes around 100,000 clones, approximately 86% detected once. The sample comprised peripheral blood. The receptor set was obtained from a man aged 45-65 years with active or convalescent COVID-19.

Only one count was recorded for this clone. CDR3 loop: CASTSSGTAYNEQFF. In DNA, the CDR3 is TGTGCCAGTACCTCTTCCGGGACAGCTTACAATGAGCAGTTCTTC. The gene calls are TRBV19 and TRBJ2-1, with 7 nucleotides matching TRBD1. Losses at the gene ends were 7 bases for V and 4 bases for J; bases not matched to a gene: 10. Germline V gene lookup returns CDR1 LNHDA and CDR2 SQIVND (reference sequence). The CDR3 length is 15 residues.

The chain joins TRBV29-1 to TRBJ2-7, with D possibly matching TRBD2 (5 bases). This CDR3 region has 14 residues. CDR1 SQVTM and CDR2 ANQGSEA come from the germline V gene. Trimming shortened V by 7 bases and J by 7 bases, and 23 bases separated the two germline ends. The CDR3, as DNA: TGCAGCGCCATGAATGAGTGGGAGTATTGGGAGCAGTACTTC. Protein: CSAMNEWEYWEQYF.

CDR3 DNA: TGCGCCAGCAGTATAGCGGGGACCGGCAATGAGCAGTTCTTC. It specifies CASSIAGTGNEQFF. This sequence joins TRBV4-1 and TRBJ2-1, with TRBD2 matching over 8 bases. The germline V gene encodes CDR1 MGHRA and CDR2 YSYEKL. V trimming: 6 bases; J trimming: 6 bases; junction bases outside the gene matches: 7. This CDR3 has 14 residues.

This clone was detected only once. The V call is TRBV12-3 or TRBV12-4, the J call TRBJ1-1; weak D call: TRBD1 (6 bases). CDR3 length equals 13 residues. The V gene lost 6 bases and the J gene lost 1 base, with 9 bases spanning the gap. The CDR3: CASSIQGNTEAFF. CDR3 bases: TGTGCCAGCAGCATACAGGGGAACACTGAAGCTTTCTTT.

V is TRBV5-1 and J is TRBJ2-2, with 15 nucleotides matching TRBD2. CDR1 and CDR2 from the germline V gene are SGHRS and YFSETQ. The CDR3 is 15 residues long. V lost 7 bases to trimming and J lost 5 bases; unmatched junction nucleotides: 3. Here the CDR3 reads CASQGLAGGTGELFF. The CDR3 DNA follows: TGCGCCAGCCAAGGACTAGCGGGAGGGACCGGGGAGCTGTTTTTT.

The chain carries TRBV7-8 and TRBJ1-2; 7 positions agree with TRBD1. The CDR3 totals 20 residues. The germline gives CDR1 SGHVS, CDR2 FQNEAQ. The V and J ends lost 1 base and 1 base, in that order; junction bases with no gene match: 18. The CDR3 region is CASSLVYQGDSRDLNYGYTF. In DNA, the CDR3 is TGTGCCAGCAGCTTAGTCTATCAAGGGGACAGCCGTGACCTTAACTATGGCTACACCTTC.

A single count supports this clone. The V and J genes are TRBV25-1 and TRBJ2-1, with D perhaps TRBD2 (6 bases). Germline V CDR1 and CDR2: MGHDK, SYGVNS. The V and J ends lost 3 bases and 7 bases respectively, with 22 bases between them. This CDR3 comprises 17 residues. The CDR3 DNA is TGTGCCAGCAGTGAGGCCTCGGGGGTTGGGGCTAGGAATGAGCAGTTCTTC. Translation: CASSEASGVGARNEQFF.

This chain joins TRBV11-3 and TRBJ1-1; TRBD1 agrees at 10 bases. This CDR3 comprises 15 residues. V trimming: 5 bases; J trimming: 5 bases; junction bases outside the gene matches: 8. Germline CDR1 SGHNT, CDR2 YENEEA. This CDR3 reads CASSTSGTGVTEAFF. The CDR3 DNA follows: TGTGCCAGCAGCACATCCGGGACAGGGGTTACTGAAGCTTTCTTT.

The V and J genes are TRBV10-2 and TRBJ1-1; D not resolved. Germline V gene sequence: CDR1 WSHSY, CDR2 SAAADI. This CDR3 has 14 amino acids. With 7 bases removed from V and 0 bases from J, the gap between germline ends came to 12 bases. CDR3 in DNA: TGCGCCAGCATGATCGACGGGATGAACACTGAAGCTTTCTTT. It encodes CASMIDGMNTEAFF.

The chain carries TRBV6-6 and TRBJ2-1; 13 bases fit TRBD2. The CDR3 totals 18 residues. V trimming: 5 bases; J trimming: 7 bases; junction bases outside the gene matches: 14. CDR1 and CDR2 from the germline V gene are MNHNY and SVGAGI (reference sequence). CDR3 nucleotides: TGTGCCAGCAGTCCGACAATAGGACTAGCGGGAGATATAAATGAGCAGTTCTTC. This encodes CASSPTIGLAGDINEQFF.

Written as DNA, the CDR3 is TGTGCCAGCAGCTTAGAGGGCAGGGGAAGATCACCCCTCCACTTT. Translated: CASSLEGRGRSPLHF. The chain has TRBV7-6 and TRBJ1-6; maybe TRBD1 (6 bases). Germline V gene lookup returns CDR1 SGHVS and CDR2 FNYEAQ. Trimming stripped 1 base from V and 10 bases from J, with 14 bases between. The CDR3 is made up of 15 amino acids.

The chain links TRBV30 to TRBJ1-1; D uncertain. The CDR3 length is 14 residues. V was pared by 2 bases and J by 1 base, with 11 bases between. Germline values: CDR1 GTSNPN, CDR2 SVGIG (reference sequence). The CDR3, as DNA: TGTGCCTGGAGTACCGGGGTTGGGAACACTGAAGCTTTCTTT. Its protein product is CAWSTGVGNTEAFF.

V is TRBV19 and J is TRBJ1-4, with TRBD1 as a possible D gene (5 bases). This CDR3 region has 15 residues. Germline CDR1 and CDR2: LNHDA and SQIVND (reference sequence). Trimming removed 3 bases at V and 0 bases at J, with 8 bases between. The CDR3 DNA follows: TGTGCCAGTAGTATGAGCAGGGCAACTAATGAAAAACTGTTTTTT. Translation: CASSMSRATNEKLFF.

This chain joins TRBV7-2 and TRBJ2-3; 16 positions agree with TRBD2. J was trimmed by 4 bases and V by 5 bases; bases with no gene match: 12. Germline loops: CDR1 SGHTA, CDR2 FQGNSA. The CDR3 runs to 19 residues. CDR3 loop: CASSEGLAGGTSLADTQYF. The CDR3 nucleotides read TGTGCCAGCAGCGAGGGACTAGCGGGAGGGACATCCCTCGCAGATACGCAGTATTTT.

The chain links TRBV18 to TRBJ1-5; TRBD1 might be the D (5 bases). CDR3 length: 15 amino acids. Germline loops: CDR1 KGHSH, CDR2 LQKENI. Trimming pared 3 bases from V and 0 bases from J, leaving 9 bases between. The CDR3 region has the DNA TGTGCCAGCTCACCCGACAGTTATAGCAATCAGCCCCAGCATTTT. It translates to CASSPDSYSNQPQHF.

This chain links TRBV29-1 with TRBJ1-3, with D unclear. Germline V CDR1 and CDR2: SQVTM, ANQGSEA. V lost 4 bases, J lost 1 base, and 8 bases lay in between. The CDR3 spans 13 residues. The CDR3 loop reads CSVGLGSGNTIYF. The CDR3 nucleotides are TGCAGCGTTGGACTTGGGTCTGGAAACACCATATATTTT. The full variable domain, rest sourced from reference TRBV29-1 and TRBJ1-3, is SAVISQKPSRDICQRGTSLTIQCQVDSQVTMMFWYRQQPGQSLTLIATANQGSEATYESGFVIDKFPISRPNLTFSTLTVSNMSPEDSSIYLCSVGLGSGNTIYFGEGSWLTVV.

The chain recombines TRBV29-1 with TRBJ2-3; tentative D call: TRBD1 (6 bases). Germline lookup yields CDR1 SQVTM and CDR2 ANQGSEA. The CDR3 totals 13 residues. Between the trimmed V and J ends, which lost 6 bases and 4 bases, there was a span of 14 bases. The chain's CDR3 is CSVIRGSADTQYF. CDR3 nucleotide sequence: TGCAGCGTCATCAGGGGATCCGCAGATACGCAGTATTTT.

This rearrangement joins TRBV18 to TRBJ2-2; possibly TRBD1 for D (6 bases). This CDR3 is 18 amino acids long. The germline V and J ends were trimmed by 10 bases and 0 bases, with 24 bases remaining between them. From germline, CDR1 is KGHSH and CDR2 LQKENI. CDR3 DNA sequence: TGTGCCAAATCAAAATGGGACATACTACAGTCGAACACCGGGGAGCTGTTTTTT. It specifies CAKSKWDILQSNTGELFF.

This clone is a singleton in its sample. V gene TRBV24-1 combines with J gene TRBJ1-3; 8 bases are shared with TRBD1. Trimming removed 4 bases from V and 3 bases from J; junction bases left unmatched: 4. The CDR3 contains 15 residues. Germline V gene data show CDR1 as KGHDR and CDR2 as SFDVKD. The CDR3 nucleotides are TGTGCCACCAGTGACACCGGACAGGGTGGAAACACCATATATTTT. Translating gives CATSDTGQGGNTIYF.